The rows below give T cell receptor beta chains drawn from one sample of a study of a mutant IDH1 vaccine in newly diagnosed glioma. Sequencing was performed with immunoSEQ multiplex PCR; in TCRdb, only in-frame clones are kept and a portion is missing. Here the sample spans around 120,000 clones, just under 80% being singletons. Antigen specificity for these receptors is unknown. Here the sequenced sample was PBMCs, taken from a glioma patient whose treatment included an IDH1 peptide vaccine. The receptor set was obtained from a man in his forties with glioma. The CDR3 runs from the conserved cysteine through the conserved F or W. The D gene is left open where the match is weak. Size is stated for part of the rows, as once, few or many counts, or as a class when the clone is expanded.

len: 14; j_gene: TRBJ1-1; abundance: few; d_gene: TRBD1; v_gene: TRBV29-1; CDR3nt: TGCAGCGTTGATGGACAGGGAGAGTTTTCTGAAGCTTTCTTT; CDR3aa: CSVDGQGEFSEAFF
len: 14; j_gene: TRBJ2-2; abundance: -; d_gene: -; v_gene: TRBV28; CDR3nt: TGTGCCCTCCAGGATTTGGGAAACACCGGGGAGCTGTTTTTT; CDR3aa: CALQDLGNTGELFF
len: 16; j_gene: TRBJ2-1; abundance: -; d_gene: -; v_gene: TRBV27; CDR3nt: TGTGCCAGCAGTTCCCAGGGACTCACCCTAATCAATGAGCAGTTCTTC; CDR3aa: CASSSQGLTLINEQFF
len: 13; j_gene: TRBJ1-1; abundance: -; d_gene: -; v_gene: TRBV19; CDR3nt: TGTGCCAGTAGTATCGAGGACAACACTGAAGCTTTCTTT; CDR3aa: CASSIEDNTEAFF
len: 13; j_gene: TRBJ1-1; abundance: few; d_gene: -; v_gene: TRBV2; CDR3nt: TGTGCCAGCAGTCCCGGACAGTATCTAGAAGCTTTCTTT; CDR3aa: CASSPGQYLEAFF
len: 18; j_gene: TRBJ2-3; abundance: -; d_gene: TRBD2; v_gene: TRBV7-6; CDR3nt: TGTGCCAGCAGCTTAGAAGGCAGGACTAGCGGGGTCCAGGATACGCAGTATTTT; CDR3aa: CASSLEGRTSGVQDTQYF
len: 14; j_gene: TRBJ1-4; abundance: -; d_gene: TRBD1; v_gene: TRBV5-4; CDR3nt: TGTGCCAGCAGCTACAGGGGGCAGGCTGAAAAACTGTTTTTT; CDR3aa: CASSYRGQAEKLFF
len: 14; j_gene: TRBJ2-7; abundance: -; d_gene: TRBD1; v_gene: TRBV5-1; CDR3nt: TGCGCCAGCAGCTTGGGGGACAGGACCTACGAGCAGTACTTC; CDR3aa: CASSLGDRTYEQYF
len: 16; j_gene: TRBJ2-3; abundance: -; d_gene: -; v_gene: TRBV15; CDR3nt: TGTGCCACCAGCAGAGAAGGCGGAGGGAACACAGATACGCAGTATTTT; CDR3aa: CATSREGGGNTDTQYF
len: 15; j_gene: TRBJ1-1; abundance: -; d_gene: -; v_gene: TRBV2; CDR3nt: TGTGCCAGCAGTGAGTTGGGGGCCCCGAACACTGAAGCTTTCTTT; CDR3aa: CASSELGAPNTEAFF
len: 12; j_gene: TRBJ2-3; abundance: -; d_gene: -; v_gene: TRBV5-1; CDR3nt: TGCGCCAGCAGCTCCAACACAGATACGCAGTATTTT; CDR3aa: CASSSNTDTQYF
len: 14; j_gene: TRBJ2-3; abundance: -; d_gene: TRBD1; v_gene: TRBV29-1; CDR3nt: TGCAGCGCATGGGACAGGGTTCGACAAGATACGCAGTATTTT; CDR3aa: CSAWDRVRQDTQYF
len: 16; j_gene: TRBJ2-1; abundance: -; d_gene: TRBD2; v_gene: TRBV7-2; CDR3nt: TGTGCCAGCAGCTTCCTAGCGGGAGGGCCAGGGAATGAGCAGTTCTTC; CDR3aa: CASSFLAGGPGNEQFF
len: 14; j_gene: TRBJ1-5; abundance: -; d_gene: -; v_gene: TRBV15; CDR3nt: TGTGCCACCAGCAGAGGAGCGAACAATCAGCCCCAGCATTTT; CDR3aa: CATSRGANNQPQHF
len: 15; j_gene: TRBJ1-6; abundance: -; d_gene: -; v_gene: TRBV10-2; CDR3nt: TGCGCCAGCAGTGAGACGAGACCGCAAAATTCACCCCTCCACTTT; CDR3aa: CASSETRPQNSPLHF
len: 14; j_gene: TRBJ2-7; abundance: -; d_gene: -; v_gene: TRBV29-1; CDR3nt: TGCAGCGTTGAGCGGCGGGGGCTCTCCTACGAGCAGTACTTC; CDR3aa: CSVERRGLSYEQYF
len: 14; j_gene: TRBJ2-5; abundance: -; d_gene: TRBD1; v_gene: TRBV19; CDR3nt: TGTGCCAGTACTTACACAGGGGGCGGTAAGACCCAGTACTTC; CDR3aa: CASTYTGGGKTQYF
len: 14; j_gene: TRBJ1-1; abundance: -; d_gene: -; v_gene: TRBV7-2; CDR3nt: TGTGCCAGCAGTTACGCCGGAATGAACGCTGAAGCTTTCTTT; CDR3aa: CASSYAGMNAEAFF
len: 13; j_gene: TRBJ2-3; abundance: -; d_gene: -; v_gene: TRBV2; CDR3nt: TGTGCCAGCAAGGACTTTAGCACAGATACGCAGTATTTT; CDR3aa: CASKDFSTDTQYF
len: 13; j_gene: TRBJ2-7; abundance: -; d_gene: TRBD1; v_gene: TRBV19; CDR3nt: TGTGCCAGTAAGGGACAGGCTACCTACGAGCAGTACTTC; CDR3aa: CASKGQATYEQYF
len: 12; j_gene: TRBJ2-7; abundance: -; d_gene: -; v_gene: TRBV6-6; CDR3nt: TGTGCCAGCAGGGGGGGAGGGGGCGCATGGTACTTC; CDR3aa: CASRGGGGAWYF
len: 17; j_gene: TRBJ2-7; abundance: -; d_gene: -; v_gene: TRBV4-1; CDR3nt: TGCGCCAGCAGCCAAGATCAGAGAGAGGGATGGACCTACGAGCAGTACTTC; CDR3aa: CASSQDQREGWTYEQYF
len: 14; j_gene: TRBJ2-5; abundance: -; d_gene: -; v_gene: TRBV19; CDR3nt: TGTGCCAGTAGTATCGGCAGGGCCCAAGAGACCCAGTACTTC; CDR3aa: CASSIGRAQETQYF
len: 11; j_gene: TRBJ1-6; abundance: few; d_gene: -; v_gene: TRBV2; CDR3nt: TGTGCCAGCAGGGGTAATTCACCCCTCCACTTT; CDR3aa: CASRGNSPLHF
len: 18; j_gene: TRBJ1-1; abundance: -; d_gene: TRBD1; v_gene: TRBV5-4; CDR3nt: TGTGCCAGCAGCTTGGAAGCAACCCGACAGGGGGCAGGCACTGAAGCTTTCTTT; CDR3aa: CASSLEATRQGAGTEAFF
len: 13; j_gene: TRBJ1-1; abundance: -; d_gene: -; v_gene: TRBV4-3; CDR3nt: TGCGCCAGCAGCCAATTAAAGGCGTCCGAAGCTTTCTTT; CDR3aa: CASSQLKASEAFF
len: 14; j_gene: TRBJ1-5; abundance: -; d_gene: -; v_gene: TRBV19; CDR3nt: TGTGCCAGTAGTAAACGGGACTCCAATCAGCCCCAGCATTTT; CDR3aa: CASSKRDSNQPQHF
len: 16; j_gene: TRBJ2-1; abundance: -; d_gene: TRBD2; v_gene: TRBV11-2; CDR3nt: TGTGCCAGCAGCTTCAGCCTAGCGGGCGGCTACAATGAGCAGTTCTTC; CDR3aa: CASSFSLAGGYNEQFF
len: 15; j_gene: TRBJ2-1; abundance: -; d_gene: TRBD2; v_gene: TRBV5-4; CDR3nt: TGTGCCAGCAGCCAACTAGCGGGGGCGGGCAATGAGCAGTTCTTC; CDR3aa: CASSQLAGAGNEQFF